This TCR beta chain emerged from a study of identical twins. Whole-study findings and limits: Models underpredicted monozygotic twin sharing of out-of-frame TCR alpha.

Healthy Caucasians made up all donors. Trimming at V came to 7 bases and at J to 8 bases, leaving 4 bases not matched to a gene. In germline, CDR1 is LNHDA, CDR2 SQIVND (reference sequence). The CDR3 consists of 11 residues. TCRdb ran MiXCR on the 5' RACE reads and lists one entry per CDR3 protein. The sample yields about 390,000 distinct CDR3 sequences, approximately 9.1% seen once. Worth noting for this clonotype: Its antigen is unidentified.

The TCR sequence derives from a woman aged 45 to 65 in good health. Sample: naive T cells sorted from blood. The V and J genes are TRBV19 and TRBJ1-2; 7 nucleotides match TRBD1. This CDR3 is CASTGQEGYTF. CDR3 in DNA: TGTGCCAGTACCGGACAGGAGGGCTACACCTTC.